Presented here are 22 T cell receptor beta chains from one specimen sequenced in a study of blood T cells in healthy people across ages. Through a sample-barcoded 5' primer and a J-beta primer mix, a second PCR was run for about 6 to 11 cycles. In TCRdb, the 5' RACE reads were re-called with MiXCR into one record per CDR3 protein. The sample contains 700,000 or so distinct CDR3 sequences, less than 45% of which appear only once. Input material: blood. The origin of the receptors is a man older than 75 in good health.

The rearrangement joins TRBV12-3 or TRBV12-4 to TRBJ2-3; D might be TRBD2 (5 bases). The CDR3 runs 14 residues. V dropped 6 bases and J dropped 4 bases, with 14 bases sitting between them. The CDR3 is CASRLGVSADTQYF. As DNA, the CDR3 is TGTGCCAGCAGACTCGGAGTTAGCGCAGATACGCAGTATTTT.

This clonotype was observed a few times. In nucleotides, the CDR3 is TGTGCCAGCAGTTACGTGACAGGGGACTCACCCCTCCACTTT. Residues: CASSYVTGDSPLHF. The chain combines TRBV6-5 with TRBJ1-6, with 8 bases identical to TRBD1. The CDR3 sequence is 14 residues long. V was pared by 2 bases and J by 10 bases, with 4 bases of the junction left unmatched. Germline V lookup: CDR1 MNHEY, CDR2 SVGAGI.

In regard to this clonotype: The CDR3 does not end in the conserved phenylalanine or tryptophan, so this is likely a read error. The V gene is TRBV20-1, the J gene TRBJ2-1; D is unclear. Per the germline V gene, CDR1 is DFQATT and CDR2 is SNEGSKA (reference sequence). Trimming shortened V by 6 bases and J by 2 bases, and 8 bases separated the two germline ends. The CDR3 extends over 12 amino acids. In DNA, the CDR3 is TGCAGTGCCCAGCCGACCTACAATGAGCAGTTCTCC. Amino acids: CSAQPTYNEQFS.

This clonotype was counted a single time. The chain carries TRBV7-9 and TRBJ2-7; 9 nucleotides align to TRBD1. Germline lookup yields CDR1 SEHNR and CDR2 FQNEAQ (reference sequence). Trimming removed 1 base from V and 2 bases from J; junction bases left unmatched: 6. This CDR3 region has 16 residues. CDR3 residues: CASSLDRTGATYEQYF. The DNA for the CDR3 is TGTGCCAGCAGCTTAGATAGGACAGGGGCCACCTACGAGCAGTACTTC.

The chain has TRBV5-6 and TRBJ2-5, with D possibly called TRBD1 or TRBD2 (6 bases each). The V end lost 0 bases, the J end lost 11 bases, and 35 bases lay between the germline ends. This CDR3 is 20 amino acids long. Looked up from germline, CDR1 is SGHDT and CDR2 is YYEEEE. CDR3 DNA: TGTGCCAGCAGCTTGGACAGGGAGGACTTTCTGGGACCTATGACGGGAGAGCAGTACTTC. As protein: CASSLDREDFLGPMTGEQYF.

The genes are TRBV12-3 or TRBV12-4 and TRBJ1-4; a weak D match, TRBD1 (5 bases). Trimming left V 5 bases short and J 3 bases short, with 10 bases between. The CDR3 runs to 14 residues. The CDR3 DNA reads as TGTGCCAGCAGTCAAAAGGGGTCTAATGAAAAACTGTTTTTT. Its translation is CASSQKGSNEKLFF.

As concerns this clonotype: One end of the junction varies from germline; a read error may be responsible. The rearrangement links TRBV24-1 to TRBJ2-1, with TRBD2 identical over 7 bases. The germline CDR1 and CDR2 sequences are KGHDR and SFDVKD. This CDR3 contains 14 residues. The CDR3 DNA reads TGTGTCACCAGTGAGGCGTTGCGGGAGCATGAGCAGTTCTTC. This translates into CVTSEALREHEQFF.

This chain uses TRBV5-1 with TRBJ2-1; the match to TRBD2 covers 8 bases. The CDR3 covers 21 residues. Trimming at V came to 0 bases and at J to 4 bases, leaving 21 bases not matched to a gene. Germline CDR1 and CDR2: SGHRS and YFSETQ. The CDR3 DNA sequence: TGCGCCAGCAGCTTGGCCTTGGGGTCAGGGTCCCTGCGGGAGGTATACAATGAGCAGTTCTTC. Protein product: CASSLALGSGSLREVYNEQFF.

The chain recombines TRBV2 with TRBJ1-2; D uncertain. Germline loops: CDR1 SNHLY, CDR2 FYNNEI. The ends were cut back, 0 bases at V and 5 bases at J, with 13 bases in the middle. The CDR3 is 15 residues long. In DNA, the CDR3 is TGTGCCAGCAGTGAAGCAACGAGGGTTCGGTATGGCTACACCTTC. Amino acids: CASSEATRVRYGYTF.

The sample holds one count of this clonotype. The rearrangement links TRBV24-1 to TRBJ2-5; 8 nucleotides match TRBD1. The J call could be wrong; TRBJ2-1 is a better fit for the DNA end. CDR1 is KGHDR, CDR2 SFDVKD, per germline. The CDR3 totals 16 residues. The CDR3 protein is CATSDPGQANQETQFF. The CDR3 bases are TGTGCCACCAGTGACCCGGGACAGGCAAACCAAGAGACCCAGTTCTTC.

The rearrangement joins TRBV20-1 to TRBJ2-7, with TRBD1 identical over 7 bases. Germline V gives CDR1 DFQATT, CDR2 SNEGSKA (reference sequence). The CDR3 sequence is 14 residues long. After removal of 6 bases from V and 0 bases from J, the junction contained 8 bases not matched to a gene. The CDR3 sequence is CSAVPGGYSYEQYF. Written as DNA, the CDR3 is TGCAGTGCAGTACCAGGGGGATACTCCTACGAGCAGTACTTC.

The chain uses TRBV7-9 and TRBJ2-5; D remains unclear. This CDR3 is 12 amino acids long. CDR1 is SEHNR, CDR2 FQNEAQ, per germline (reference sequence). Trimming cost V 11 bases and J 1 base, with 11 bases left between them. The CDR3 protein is CAGSAFQETQYF. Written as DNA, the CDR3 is TGTGCCGGCTCTGCTTTCCAAGAGACCCAGTACTTC.

This CDR3 is CASSQVQKNTGELFF. The DNA of the CDR3 is TGTGCCAGCAGCCAAGTGCAGAAGAACACCGGGGAGCTGTTTTTT. The chain couples TRBV3-1 to TRBJ2-2; D not certain. The CDR3 consists of 15 residues. V lost 1 base and J 1 base, leaving 7 bases between the germline ends. Germline lookup yields CDR1 LGHDT and CDR2 YNNKEL (reference sequence). Full variable domain (missing parts from reference TRBV3-1 and TRBJ2-2): DTAVSQTPKYLVTQMGNDKSIKCEQNLGHDTMYWYKQDSKKFLKIMFSYNNKELIINETVPNRFSPKSPDKAHLNLHINSLELGDSAVYFCASSQVQKNTGELFFGEGSRLTVL.

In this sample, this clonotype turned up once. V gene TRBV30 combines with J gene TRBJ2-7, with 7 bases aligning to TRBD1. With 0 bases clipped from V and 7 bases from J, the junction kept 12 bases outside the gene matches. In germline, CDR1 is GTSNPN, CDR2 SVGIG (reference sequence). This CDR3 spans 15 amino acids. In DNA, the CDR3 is TGTGCCTGGAGTGTCCGGACAGGAGTAAACAATGAGCAGTACTTC. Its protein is CAWSVRTGVNNEQYF.

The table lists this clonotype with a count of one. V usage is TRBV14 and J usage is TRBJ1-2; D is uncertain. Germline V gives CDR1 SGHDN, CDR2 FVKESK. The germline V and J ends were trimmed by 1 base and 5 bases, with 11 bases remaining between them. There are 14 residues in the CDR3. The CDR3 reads CASSQGRNRYGYTF. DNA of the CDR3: TGTGCCAGCAGCCAAGGCAGGAATCGGTATGGCTACACCTTC. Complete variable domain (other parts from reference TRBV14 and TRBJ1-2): EAGVTQFPSHSVIEKGQTVTLRCDPISGHDNLYWYRRVMGKEIKFLLHFVKESKQDESGMPNNRFLAERTGGTYSTLKVQPAELEDSGVYFCASSQGRNRYGYTFGSGTRLTVV.

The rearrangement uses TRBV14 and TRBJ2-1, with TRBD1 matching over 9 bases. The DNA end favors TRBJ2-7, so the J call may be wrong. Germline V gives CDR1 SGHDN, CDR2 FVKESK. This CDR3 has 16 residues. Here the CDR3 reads CASSRGQGSSYNEQYF. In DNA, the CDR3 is TGTGCCAGCAGCCGCGGACAGGGGAGCTCCTACAATGAGCAGTACTTC.

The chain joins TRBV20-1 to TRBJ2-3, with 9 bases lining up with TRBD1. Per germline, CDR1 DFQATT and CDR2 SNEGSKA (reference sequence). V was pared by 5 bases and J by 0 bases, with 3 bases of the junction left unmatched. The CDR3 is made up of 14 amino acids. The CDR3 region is CSAPGTGSTDTQYF. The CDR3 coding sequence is TGCAGTGCTCCCGGGACAGGGAGCACAGATACGCAGTATTTT.

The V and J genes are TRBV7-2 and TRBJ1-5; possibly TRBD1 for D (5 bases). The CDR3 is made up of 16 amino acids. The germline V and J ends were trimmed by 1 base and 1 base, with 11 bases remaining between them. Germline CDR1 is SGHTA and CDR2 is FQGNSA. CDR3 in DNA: TGTGCCAGCAGCTTAGGGGTAGGGGCGAGCAATCAGCCCCAGCATTTT. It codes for CASSLGVGASNQPQHF.

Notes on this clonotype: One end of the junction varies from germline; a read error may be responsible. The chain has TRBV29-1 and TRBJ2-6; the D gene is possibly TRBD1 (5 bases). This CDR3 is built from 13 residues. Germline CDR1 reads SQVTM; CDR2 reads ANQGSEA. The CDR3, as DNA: TGCAGCGTTGCCAAATCTGGGGCCAACGTCCAGACTTTC. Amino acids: CSVAKSGANVQTF.

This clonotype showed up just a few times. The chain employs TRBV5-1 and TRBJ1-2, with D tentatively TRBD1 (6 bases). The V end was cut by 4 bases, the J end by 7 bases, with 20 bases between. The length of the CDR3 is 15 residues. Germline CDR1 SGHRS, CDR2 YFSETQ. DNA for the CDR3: TGCGCCAGCAGCCCCGGACAGTCAGGCAAAGGTGGCTACACCTTC. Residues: CASSPGQSGKGGYTF.

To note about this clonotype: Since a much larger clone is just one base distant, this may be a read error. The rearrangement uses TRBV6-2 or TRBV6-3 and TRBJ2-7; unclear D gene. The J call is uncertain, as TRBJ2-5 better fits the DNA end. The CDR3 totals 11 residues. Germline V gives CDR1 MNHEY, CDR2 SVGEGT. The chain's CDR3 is CASNVGETQYF. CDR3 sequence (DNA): TGTGCCAGCAATGTGGGAGAGACCCAGTACTTC.

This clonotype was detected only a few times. The CDR3, as DNA: TGTGCCACCAGCAGAGCCCACTATGGCTACACCTTC. Its translation: CATSRAHYGYTF. The chain uses TRBV15 and TRBJ1-2; D not certain. The CDR3 is 12 residues long. Germline CDR1 and CDR2: LNHNV and YYDKDF (reference sequence). Trimming took 1 base from V and 3 from J, leaving 3 bases between them.